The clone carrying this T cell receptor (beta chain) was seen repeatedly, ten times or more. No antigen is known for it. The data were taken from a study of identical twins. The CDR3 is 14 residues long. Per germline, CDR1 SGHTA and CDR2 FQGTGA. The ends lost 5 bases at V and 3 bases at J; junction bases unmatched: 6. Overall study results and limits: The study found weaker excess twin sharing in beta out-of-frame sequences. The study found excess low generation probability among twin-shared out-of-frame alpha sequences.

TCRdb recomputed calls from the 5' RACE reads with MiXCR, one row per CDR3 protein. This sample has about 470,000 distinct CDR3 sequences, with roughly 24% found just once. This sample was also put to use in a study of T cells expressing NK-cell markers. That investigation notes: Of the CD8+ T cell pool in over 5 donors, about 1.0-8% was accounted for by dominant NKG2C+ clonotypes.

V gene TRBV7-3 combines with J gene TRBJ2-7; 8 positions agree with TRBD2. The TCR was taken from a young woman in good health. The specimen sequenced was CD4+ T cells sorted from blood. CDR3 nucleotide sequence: TGTGCCAGCAGCCCCGGGGGGGCCTTCTACGAGCAGTACTTC. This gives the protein CASSPGGAFYEQYF.